Listed below are T cell receptor beta chains from one sample, sequenced in a study of blood T cell repertoires in COVID-19. The repertoire was sequenced with immunoSEQ multiplex PCR; TCRdb's copy has only in-frame clones and lacks some. The table shows over 150,000 clones, with roughly 83% occurring only once. Sequenced material: peripheral blood. The source of these receptors is a woman aged 60-75 years with acute or convalescent COVID-19. Each CDR3 is given with its conserved first and last residue. The order of the fields is clone size, D gene, J gene, V gene, CDR3 DNA, CDR3 protein. The D gene is left open where the match is weak. A clone size is listed for some rows: how often the clone was seen (once, few, many), or a class if it is expanded.

once	TRBD2	TRBJ2-1	TRBV6-2/TRBV6-3	TGTGCCAGCAGTAAGGGACTAGCGGGGTTCCTGGAGAATGAGCAGTTCTTC	CASSKGLAGFLENEQFF
once	-	TRBJ1-3	TRBV10-3	TGTGCCATCAGTGAGGGGCAGGGTAGGAGAAACACCATATATTTT	CAISEGQGRRNTIYF
-	-	TRBJ1-2	TRBV6-5	TGTGCCAGCAGTTACTCGAGGGGGTCCTATGGCTACACCTTC	CASSYSRGSYGYTF
-	-	TRBJ2-7	TRBV5-1	TGCGCCAGCAGCTGGACAACAGGCTCCTACGAGCAGTACTTC	CASSWTTGSYEQYF
-	-	TRBJ2-5	TRBV3-1/TRBV3-2	TGTGCCAGCAGCTCCGACCCCTCGGGAGAGACCCAGTACTTC	CASSSDPSGETQYF
-	TRBD1	TRBJ2-7	TRBV27	TGTGCCAGCAGTTTAGGGACAGCCTACGAGCAGTACTTC	CASSLGTAYEQYF
-	-	TRBJ2-7	TRBV5-5	TGTGCCAGCAGCTTTCGTGGGCCCGAGTTCGAGCAGTACTTC	CASSFRGPEFEQYF
-	-	TRBJ2-5	TRBV4-3	TGCGCCAGCAGCCAGCCCGGGGAGACCCAGTACTTC	CASSQPGETQYF
-	-	TRBJ1-3	TRBV4-1	TGCGCCAGCAGCCCACCCGGGAGCTCTGGAAACACCATATATTTT	CASSPPGSSGNTIYF
-	TRBD2	TRBJ2-1	TRBV5-8	TGTGCCAGCAGCTTGGAGGCGAGCGGGGGGGCCCACAATGAGCAGTTCTTC	CASSLEASGGAHNEQFF
few	-	TRBJ1-1	TRBV30	TGTGCCTGGAGTGTTTCAGTCGAAGCTTTCTTT	CAWSVSVEAFF
-	-	TRBJ1-3	TRBV14	TGTGCCAGCAGCCCCTACGGGAGCTCTGGAAACACCATATATTTT	CASSPYGSSGNTIYF
-	TRBD1	TRBJ1-5	TRBV27	TGTGCCAGCAGTTCTCTCCCGGGACAGGGTTCTAATCAGCCCCAGCATTTT	CASSSLPGQGSNQPQHF
-	-	TRBJ1-5	TRBV4-1	TGCGCCAGCAGCCAAGGAAGGGGTTACAGCAATCAGCCCCAGCATTTT	CASSQGRGYSNQPQHF
-	TRBD2	TRBJ2-1	TRBV9	TGTGCCAGCAGCCCTCAGAGCGGGGGCCTCGGTGAGCAGTTCTTC	CASSPQSGGLGEQFF